A single sample gave rise to the 28 T cell receptor beta chains below, sequenced in a study of blood T cell repertoires in COVID-19 (dated by TCRdb to 2018 to 2021). The protocol used for the library was the immunoSEQ multiplex PCR assay. In its TCRdb copy, this immuneACCESS table keeps in-frame sequences only and misses some clones. Where compared with another copy, unresolved V genes explain less than half of these, and the others have no known cause. This sample gives roughly 250,000 clones in total; 70% to 85% of them show up just once. The ten largest clones take up around 3.2% of the sample. The sample taken for sequencing was peripheral blood. The receptors were gathered from a woman aged 80 or over with acute or convalescent COVID-19.

V is TRBV9 and J is TRBJ1-2; D call uncertain. Germline CDR1 is SGDLS and CDR2 is YYNGEE. CDR3 length: 15 residues. Between the trimmed V and J ends, which lost 5 bases and 4 bases, there was a span of 18 bases. The CDR3: CASSENPRATYGYTF. DNA for the CDR3: TGTGCCAGCAGTGAGAATCCGAGGGCTACCTATGGCTACACCTTC.

The genes are TRBV6-2 or TRBV6-3 and TRBJ1-6; tentative D call: TRBD1 (5 bases). Looked up from germline, CDR1 is MNHEY and CDR2 is SVGEGT. The CDR3 has 21 amino acids. V was pared by 6 bases and J by 0 bases, with 27 bases between. CDR3 loop: CASSQSPGHPVAGSYNSPLHF. CDR3 DNA: TGTGCCAGCAGCCAATCACCCGGACATCCCGTAGCTGGCTCCTATAATTCACCCCTCCACTTT.

The chain has TRBV5-6 and TRBJ1-1, with D tentatively TRBD1 (5 bases). CDR3 length: 13 residues. Germline V lookup: CDR1 SGHDT, CDR2 YYEEEE. V lost 6 bases and J 8 bases, leaving 17 bases between the germline ends. The CDR3 here is CASTPVRGGEAFF. The CDR3 DNA follows: TGTGCCAGCACCCCCGTTCGGGGGGGGGAAGCTTTCTTT.

The chain is built from TRBV2 and TRBJ2-5; possible D gene TRBD1, 6 bases. With 2 bases removed from V and 2 bases from J, the gap between germline ends came to 9 bases. The length of the CDR3 is 14 residues. CDR1 SNHLY and CDR2 FYNNEI come from the germline V gene. The CDR3 loop is CASSEYTGQETQYF. DNA for the CDR3: TGTGCCAGCAGTGAATATACAGGGCAAGAGACCCAGTACTTC.

The chain employs TRBV5-4 and TRBJ2-1, with a tentative D call TRBD1 (5 bases). V was clipped by 0 bases and J by 4 bases, with 20 bases between them. CDR3 length: 18 residues. Germline V lookup: CDR1 SGHNT, CDR2 YYREEE (reference sequence). CDR3 amino acids: CASSLGGPGKMNYNEQFF. CDR3 DNA: TGTGCCAGCAGCTTGGGGGGCCCAGGGAAGATGAATTACAATGAGCAGTTCTTC.

V usage is TRBV27 and J usage is TRBJ1-6; D not resolved. The CDR3 spans 16 residues. Germline CDR1 and CDR2: MNHEY and SMNVEV (reference sequence). V gave up 5 bases and J gave up 0 bases, with 11 bases separating them. CDR3 nucleotides: TGTGCCAGCAGTGAAGCCTGGAGCTCCTATAATTCACCCCTCCACTTT. Translated, it gives CASSEAWSSYNSPLHF.

V usage is TRBV4-2 and J usage is TRBJ2-3, with D possibly TRBD2 on 5 matching bases. V lost 1 base and J lost 4, with 15 bases in between. The CDR3 is made up of 16 amino acids. The germline V gene encodes CDR1 LGHNA and CDR2 YNFKEQ. CDR3 residues: CASSQVSLAGADTQYF. The CDR3 DNA is TGTGCCAGCAGCCAAGTGTCCCTAGCCGGGGCAGATACGCAGTATTTT.

The V and J genes are TRBV20-1 and TRBJ1-2; TRBD1 matches at 7 bases. The germline CDR1 and CDR2 sequences are DFQATT and SNEGSKA (reference sequence). The CDR3 consists of 11 residues. The CDR3 bases are TGCGGGACAGAGAATAACTATGGCTACACCTTC. This sequence encodes CGTENNYGYTF.

The chain combines TRBV5-5 with TRBJ2-5; 11 bases agree with TRBD2. The CDR3 consists of 18 residues. J lost 5 bases, V lost 4 bases, and 16 bases had no gene match. CDR1 is SGHKS, CDR2 YYEKEE, per germline (reference sequence). The CDR3 region is CASSPGGLAGGAGETQYF. CDR3 DNA sequence: TGTGCCAGCAGCCCCGGAGGACTAGCGGGCGGGGCGGGGGAGACCCAGTACTTC.

The rearrangement uses TRBV27 and TRBJ2-3; 7 bases map to TRBD2. The CDR3 has 14 amino acids. The germline V gene has CDR1 MNHEY and CDR2 SMNVEV (reference sequence). The ends lost 7 bases at V and 5 bases at J; junction bases unmatched: 9. The CDR3 DNA follows: TGTGCCAGCACCCCCTGGGCTAGCGGAGATACGCAGTATTTT. The encoded protein is CASTPWASGDTQYF.

The V gene is TRBV18, the J gene TRBJ1-4; TRBD1 aligns across 8 bases. The length of the CDR3 is 15 residues. The V gene end was trimmed by 5 bases and the J gene end by 4 bases; junction bases not matched to a gene: 6. CDR1 KGHSH and CDR2 LQKENI come from the germline V gene. For the CDR3, the DNA is TGTGCCAGCTCAAACAGGACAGGGAATAATGAAAAACTGTTTTTT. This encodes CASSNRTGNNEKLFF.

The V gene is TRBV25-1, the J gene TRBJ2-7; the D gene is possibly TRBD1 (5 bases). V lost 7 bases and J lost 3, with 22 bases in between. Germline-derived CDR1 and CDR2 are MGHDK and SYGVNS. The CDR3 covers 16 residues. The CDR3 sequence: CASTPPPGSPGYEQYF. The CDR3 DNA reads TGTGCCAGCACACCCCCTCCAGGGTCCCCTGGCTACGAGCAGTACTTC.

This clone was counted a few times. The DNA for the CDR3 is TGCGCCAGCAGTGTGACAGCAAATGAGCAGTTCTTC. Its translation: CASSVTANEQFF. This chain joins TRBV10-2 and TRBJ2-1, with D tentatively TRBD1 (5 bases). Trimming shortened V by 4 bases and J by 7 bases, and 8 bases separated the two germline ends. CDR1 and CDR2 from the germline V gene are WSHSY and SAAADI. The length of the CDR3 is 12 residues.

This clone was recorded at least ten times. This chain uses TRBV14 with TRBJ2-4; 9 positions agree with TRBD1. From germline, CDR1 is SGHDN and CDR2 FVKESK. V lost 0 bases, J lost 0 bases, and 9 bases stayed unmatched. The CDR3 is made up of 19 amino acids. The CDR3 DNA reads TGTGCCAGCAGCCAAGATTCCGGACAGGGGAATATAGCCAAAAACATTCAGTACTTC. Its protein product is CASSQDSGQGNIAKNIQYF.

This clone was seen just once. This chain uses TRBV23-1 with TRBJ2-1; D unclear. TRBV23-1 is an ORF for which the function is uncertain. V was clipped by 7 bases and J by 3 bases, with 4 bases between them. This CDR3 spans 11 amino acids. The CDR3 DNA reads as TGCGCCAGCACGGGCTACAATGAGCAGTTCTTC. Protein sequence: CASTGYNEQFF.

Worth noting for this clone: Other DNA sequences in the same sample also yield this CDR3. The chain has TRBV7-2 and TRBJ1-1, with 9 bases matching TRBD1. Looked up from germline, CDR1 is SGHTA and CDR2 is FQGNSA. This CDR3 is 14 amino acids long. V trimming: 3 bases; J trimming: 1 base; junction bases outside the gene matches: 0. CDR3 sequence reads: CASSLGQGNTEAFF. The CDR3 DNA sequence: TGTGCCAGCAGCTTGGGACAGGGGAACACTGAAGCTTTCTTT.

The chain links TRBV19 to TRBJ1-6; perhaps TRBD1 as D (5 bases). Per the germline V gene, CDR1 is LNHDA and CDR2 is SQIVND (reference sequence). This CDR3 spans 17 amino acids. Trimming pared 1 base from V and 11 bases from J, leaving 21 bases between. This CDR3 reads CASSIAGGVRGTAPLHF. The CDR3 DNA follows: TGTGCCAGTAGTATAGCTGGGGGGGTGCGGGGAACGGCACCCCTCCACTTT.

A few counts support this clone. The chain uses TRBV6-5 and TRBJ2-1; 7 bases agree with TRBD1. CDR3 length: 14 residues. Germline trimming cut 8 bases from V and 4 bases from J; bases unmatched to any gene: 8. Germline V gene lookup returns CDR1 MNHEY and CDR2 SVGAGI. In nucleotides, the CDR3 is TGTGCCAGCGAAAGGGACAGACATTACAATGAGCAGTTCTTC. Its translation: CASERDRHYNEQFF.

The chain uses TRBV3-1 (or the pseudogene TRBV3-2) and TRBJ1-2, with TRBD1 matching over 8 bases. With V trimmed by 0 bases and J by 4 bases, 7 bases remained unmatched. The CDR3 covers 16 residues. Germline CDR1 is LGHDT and CDR2 is YNNKEL (reference sequence). CDR3 DNA: TGTGCCAGCAGCCAAGATTGGACAGGGAAAGGCTATGGCTACACCTTC. Protein product: CASSQDWTGKGYGYTF.

The V and J genes are TRBV9 and TRBJ1-2; no clear D gene. This CDR3 contains 15 residues. Germline V gene data show CDR1 as SGDLS and CDR2 as YYNGEE. Trimming left V 2 bases short and J 2 bases short, with 13 bases between. The CDR3 nucleotides are TGTGCCAGCAGCGTCACAGAGTCAGGAAACTATGGCTACACCTTC. Protein sequence: CASSVTESGNYGYTF.

The genes are TRBV11-2 and TRBJ2-5; 13 bases fit TRBD2. J lost 5 bases, V lost 7 bases, and 13 bases had no gene match. CDR3 length: 17 amino acids. CDR1 and CDR2 from the germline V gene are SGHAT and FQNNGV. CDR3 protein: CASTKGGLAGSWETQYF. The CDR3 nucleotides are TGTGCCAGCACCAAGGGGGGACTAGCGGGGTCGTGGGAGACCCAGTACTTC.

CDR3 in amino acids: CASSLEGQGWNTEAFF. The CDR3 bases are TGCGCCAGCAGCTTGGAAGGACAGGGCTGGAACACTGAAGCTTTCTTT. The chain has TRBV5-1 and TRBJ1-1; 8 nucleotides agree with TRBD1. From germline, CDR1 is SGHRS and CDR2 YFSETQ. Unmatched junction bases numbered 5, after V lost 0 bases and J lost 1 base. This CDR3 is 16 amino acids long.

This clone showed up just once. The chain recombines TRBV6-1 with TRBJ1-4, with 7 bases fitting TRBD1. The trim removed 3 bases at V and 4 bases at J, leaving 8 bases unmatched. CDR1 and CDR2 from the germline V gene are MNHNS and SASEGT. This CDR3 comprises 16 residues. The CDR3 DNA follows: TGTGCCAGCAGTGATTTTTCAGGGGGAGGTAATGAAAAACTGTTTTTT. This codes for CASSDFSGGGNEKLFF.

The rearrangement joins TRBV3-1 (or the pseudogene TRBV3-2) to TRBJ1-2; 8 nucleotides line up with TRBD1. V dropped 6 bases and J dropped 7; count of bases not matched to a gene: 13. Germline CDR1 and CDR2: LGHDT and YNNKEL (reference sequence). This CDR3 region has 15 residues. Written as DNA, the CDR3 is TGTGCCAGCAGGCCCGTCGGACAGGGCGGTTTTGGCTACACCTTC. The encoded protein is CASRPVGQGGFGYTF.

The gene calls are TRBV15 and TRBJ1-5; a possible D gene is TRBD1 (6 bases). The CDR3 is made up of 13 amino acids. In germline, CDR1 is LNHNV, CDR2 YYDKDF (reference sequence). V was shortened by 5 bases and J by 8 bases, with 13 bases between the two germline ends. The DNA for the CDR3 is TGTGCCACCAGCCCAGGGGTTAGGGAGCCCCAGCATTTT. It translates to CATSPGVREPQHF.

The rearrangement uses TRBV5-5 and TRBJ1-3, with D unresolved. The germline V and J ends were trimmed by 0 bases and 4 bases, with 8 bases remaining between them. Germline assignment: CDR1 SGHKS and CDR2 YYEKEE (reference sequence). CDR3 size: 14 residues. The CDR3 nucleotides read TGTGCCAGCAGCTTGGTCGCAGGAGGAAACACCATATATTTT. The encoded protein is CASSLVAGGNTIYF.

The chain has TRBV3-1 (or the pseudogene TRBV3-2) and TRBJ2-1, with 10 positions matching TRBD2. The trim removed 2 bases at V and 0 bases at J, leaving 4 bases unmatched. CDR1 is LGHDT, CDR2 YNNKEL, per germline (reference sequence). This CDR3 contains 17 residues. The CDR3 sequence is CASSQPKREGSYNEQFF. CDR3 DNA sequence: TGTGCCAGCAGCCAACCTAAGCGGGAGGGCTCCTACAATGAGCAGTTCTTC.

The chain uses TRBV28 and TRBJ2-7; tentative D call: TRBD2 (7 bases). The CDR3 has 16 residues. The V gene lost 5 bases and the J gene lost 3 bases, with 20 bases spanning the gap. Germline V gene lookup returns CDR1 MDHEN and CDR2 SYDVKM. Here the CDR3 reads CASSTPGGPSIYEQYF. The CDR3 nucleotides are TGTGCCAGCAGTACCCCCGGGGGGCCATCAATCTACGAGCAGTACTTC.